What follows describes a single TCR beta chain. The source of the sample is a study of blood T cell repertoires in COVID-19. About the study: Whether acute or convalescent, the COVID-19 samples came from the United States, Italy and Spain.

How the authors handled the data: Reference gene primer amplification yielded estimated nucleated cell counts. The assay was immunoSEQ multiplex PCR, and TCRdb's table has in-frame clones only and misses some. V, J and clone size were drawn from that table, and D and trimming were deduced from the DNA. The sample consists of 85,000 to 130,000 clones, 70% to 75% of them appearing once. The germline gives CDR1 SGHTA, CDR2 FQGTGA. V lost 0 bases to trimming and J lost 4 bases, with 18 bases between them. CDR3 size: 17 residues. The gene calls are TRBV7-3 and TRBJ1-1; D not resolved. Sequenced sample: peripheral blood. This sequence was found in a human donor with acute or convalescent COVID-19. The donor label of this sample is uncertain. CDR3 amino acids: CASSLTGREWPGTEAFF. The CDR3 DNA sequence: TGTGCCAGCAGCTTAACGGGGAGGGAATGGCCGGGCACTGAAGCTTTCTTT.